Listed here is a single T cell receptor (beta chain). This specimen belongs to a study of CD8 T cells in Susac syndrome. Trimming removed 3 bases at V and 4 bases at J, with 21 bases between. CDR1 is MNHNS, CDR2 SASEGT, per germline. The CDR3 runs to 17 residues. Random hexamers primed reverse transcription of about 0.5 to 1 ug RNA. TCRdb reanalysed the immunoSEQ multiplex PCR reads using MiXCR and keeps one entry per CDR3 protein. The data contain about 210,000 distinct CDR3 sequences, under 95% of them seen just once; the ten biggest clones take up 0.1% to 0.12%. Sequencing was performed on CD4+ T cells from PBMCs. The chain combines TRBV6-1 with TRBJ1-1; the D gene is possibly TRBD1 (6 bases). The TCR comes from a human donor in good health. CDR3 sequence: CASSERAGEMVVTEAFF. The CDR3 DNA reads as TGTGCCAGCAGTGAGCGGGCAGGGGAGATGGTAGTCACTGAAGCTTTCTTT.